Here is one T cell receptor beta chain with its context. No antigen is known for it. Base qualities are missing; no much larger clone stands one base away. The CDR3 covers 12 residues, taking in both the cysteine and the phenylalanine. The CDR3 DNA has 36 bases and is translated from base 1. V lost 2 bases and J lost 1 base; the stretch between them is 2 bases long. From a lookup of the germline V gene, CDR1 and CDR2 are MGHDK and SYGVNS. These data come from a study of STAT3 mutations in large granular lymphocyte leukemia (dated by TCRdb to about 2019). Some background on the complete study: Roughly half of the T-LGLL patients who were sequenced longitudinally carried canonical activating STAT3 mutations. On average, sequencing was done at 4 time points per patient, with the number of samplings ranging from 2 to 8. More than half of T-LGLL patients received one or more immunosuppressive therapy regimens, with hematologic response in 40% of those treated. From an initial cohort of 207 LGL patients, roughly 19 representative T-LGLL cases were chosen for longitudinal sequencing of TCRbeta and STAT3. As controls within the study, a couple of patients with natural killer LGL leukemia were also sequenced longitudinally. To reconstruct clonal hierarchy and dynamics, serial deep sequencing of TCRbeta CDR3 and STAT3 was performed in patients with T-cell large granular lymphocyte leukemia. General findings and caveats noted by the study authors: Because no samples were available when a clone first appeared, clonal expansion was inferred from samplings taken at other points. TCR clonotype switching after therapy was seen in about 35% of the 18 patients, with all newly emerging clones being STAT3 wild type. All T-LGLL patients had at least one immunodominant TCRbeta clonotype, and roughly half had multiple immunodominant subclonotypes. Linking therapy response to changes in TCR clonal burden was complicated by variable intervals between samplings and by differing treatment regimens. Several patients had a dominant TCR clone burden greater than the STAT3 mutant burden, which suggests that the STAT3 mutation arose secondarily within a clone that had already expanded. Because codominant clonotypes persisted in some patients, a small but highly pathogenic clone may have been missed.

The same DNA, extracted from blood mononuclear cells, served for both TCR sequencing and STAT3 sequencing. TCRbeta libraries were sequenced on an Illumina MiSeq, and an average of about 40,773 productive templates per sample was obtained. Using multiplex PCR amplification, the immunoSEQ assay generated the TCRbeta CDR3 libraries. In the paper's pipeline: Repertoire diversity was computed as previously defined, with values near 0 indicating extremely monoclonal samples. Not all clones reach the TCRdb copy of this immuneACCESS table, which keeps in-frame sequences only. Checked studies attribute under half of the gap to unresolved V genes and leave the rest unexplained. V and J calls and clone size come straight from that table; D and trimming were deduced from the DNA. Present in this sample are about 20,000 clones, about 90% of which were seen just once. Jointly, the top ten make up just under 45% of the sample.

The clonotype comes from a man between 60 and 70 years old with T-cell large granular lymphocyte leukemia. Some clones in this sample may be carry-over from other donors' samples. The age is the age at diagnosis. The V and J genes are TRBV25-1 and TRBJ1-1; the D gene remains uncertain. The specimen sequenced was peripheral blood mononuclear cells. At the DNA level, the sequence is TGTGCCAGCAGTGAACCGAACACTGAAGCTTTCTTT. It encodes CASSEPNTEAFF. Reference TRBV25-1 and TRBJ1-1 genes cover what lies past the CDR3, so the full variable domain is EADIYQTPRYLVIGTGKKITLECSQTMGHDKMYWYQQDPGMELHLIHYSYGVNSTEKGDLSSESTVSRIRTEHFPLTLESARPSHTSQYLCASSEPNTEAFFGQGTRLTVV.